The 9 T cell receptor beta chains reported below all come from one sample, sequenced in a study of blood T cell repertoires in COVID-19 (TCRdb year 2020). The library was generated by the immunoSEQ multiplex PCR assay. The table comes from immuneACCESS by way of TCRdb, which keeps in-frame sequences with V and J called. Part of the clones is missing from these tables; in studies checked, under half for an unresolved V gene and the rest for unknown reasons. Recorded for this sample are 150,000 to 200,000 clones; roughly 88% of them occurred a single time. The top ten constitute 4.5% to 5% of the sample. Sequencing input: peripheral blood. The receptors come from a man aged 18 to 35 with COVID-19, enrolled during active disease.

The V and J genes are TRBV27 and TRBJ2-1; 7 bases are shared with TRBD2. CDR1 and CDR2 from the germline V gene are MNHEY and SMNVEV (reference sequence). With 8 bases clipped from V and 4 bases from J, the junction kept 5 bases outside the gene matches. The CDR3 length is 13 residues. The CDR3 loop is CASSKAGYNEQFF. As DNA, the CDR3 is TGTGCCAGCTCTAAAGCGGGATACAATGAGCAGTTCTTC.

In its sample, this clone was seen a few times. This chain connects TRBV6-5 to TRBJ2-5, with 9 bases that match TRBD1. This CDR3 is 14 amino acids long. V lost 6 bases, J lost 2 bases, and 4 bases stayed unmatched. Germline V CDR1 and CDR2: MNHEY, SVGAGI. CDR3 loop: CASSRTGDQETQYF. The CDR3, as DNA: TGTGCCAGCAGCCGGACAGGGGATCAAGAGACCCAGTACTTC.

Only one count was recorded for this clone. This chain uses TRBV28 with TRBJ2-5; tentatively, D is TRBD2 (6 bases). The CDR3 loop spans 14 amino acids. V lost 5 bases and J lost 4, with 14 bases in between. CDR1 and CDR2 (germline): MDHEN, SYDVKM. The CDR3 DNA reads as TGTGCCAGCAGTCTGGGGCGGGGCACAGAGACCCAGTACTTC. Translation gives CASSLGRGTETQYF.

The J gene is TRBJ1-3, the V gene TRBV9; the D gene is possibly TRBD1 (5 bases). Trimming pared 4 bases from V and 4 bases from J, leaving 21 bases between. The CDR3 consists of 17 residues. The germline CDR1 and CDR2 sequences are SGDLS and YYNGEE. CDR3 residues: CASSPPLTGGSGNTIYF. The CDR3 DNA follows: TGTGCCAGCAGCCCTCCTTTAACCGGGGGGTCCGGAAACACCATATATTTT. Combining the CDR3 with reference TRBV9 and TRBJ1-3 gives the whole variable domain DSGVTQTPKHLITATGQRVTLRCSPRSGDLSVYWYQQSLDQGLQFLIQYYNGEERAKGNILERFSAQQFPDLHSELNLSSLELGDSALYFCASSPPLTGGSGNTIYFGEGSWLTVV.

V gene TRBV4-2 combines with J gene TRBJ1-6; D is possibly TRBD1 (5 bases). Looked up from germline, CDR1 is LGHNA and CDR2 is YNFKEQ. The CDR3 spans 14 residues. V shed 2 bases and J shed 7 bases, with 9 bases lying between them. This CDR3 is CASSQLGANSPLHF. DNA of the CDR3: TGTGCCAGCAGCCAATTAGGGGCCAATTCACCCCTCCACTTT.

CDR3 nucleotide sequence: TGTGCCAGCAGCGGCCGGACTAGCGGAGAGGTTACGCAGTATTTT. Translated, it gives CASSGRTSGEVTQYF. The V and J genes are TRBV9 and TRBJ2-3, with 10 bases lining up with TRBD2. The CDR3 length is 15 residues. J was trimmed by 8 bases and V by 3 bases; bases with no gene match: 9. CDR1 SGDLS and CDR2 YYNGEE come from the germline V gene.

The genes are TRBV11-2 and TRBJ2-3, with TRBD2 matching 8 bases. The CDR3 is 16 residues long. After removal of 4 bases from V and 1 base from J, the junction contained 7 bases not matched to a gene. Germline V gives CDR1 SGHAT, CDR2 FQNNGV. The CDR3 here is CASSSLGTRGTDTQYF. CDR3 in DNA: TGTGCCAGCAGCTCCCTAGGGACTAGGGGCACAGATACGCAGTATTTT.

This clone was counted between two and nine times. The chain uses TRBV28 and TRBJ2-7, with TRBD2 identical over 8 bases. The ends lost 5 bases at V and 3 bases at J; junction bases unmatched: 6. CDR3 length: 14 residues. Germline V gives CDR1 MDHEN, CDR2 SYDVKM. DNA for the CDR3: TGTGCCAGCAGTCCGGGGACTAGGAGCTACGAGCAGTACTTC. Encoded protein: CASSPGTRSYEQYF.

A single count supports this clone. CDR3 nucleotide sequence: TGTGCCAGTAAGAAAAGGGGAACAGGGGCAGACACTGAAGCTTTCTTT. This encodes CASKKRGTGADTEAFF. This chain links TRBV19 with TRBJ1-1; 7 nucleotides agree with TRBD1. V dropped 7 bases and J dropped 3; count of bases not matched to a gene: 14. The CDR3 totals 16 residues. Germline CDR1 LNHDA, CDR2 SQIVND (reference sequence).